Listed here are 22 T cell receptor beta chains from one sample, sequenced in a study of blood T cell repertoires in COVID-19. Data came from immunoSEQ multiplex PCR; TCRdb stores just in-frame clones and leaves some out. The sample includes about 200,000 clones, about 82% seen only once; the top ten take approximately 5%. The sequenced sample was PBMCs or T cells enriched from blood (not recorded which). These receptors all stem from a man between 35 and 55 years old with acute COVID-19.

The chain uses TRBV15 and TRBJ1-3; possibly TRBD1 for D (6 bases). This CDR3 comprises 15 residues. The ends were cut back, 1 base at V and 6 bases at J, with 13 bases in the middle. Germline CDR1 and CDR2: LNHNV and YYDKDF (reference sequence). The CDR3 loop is CATSRGGGAENTIYF. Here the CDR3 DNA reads TGTGCCACCAGCAGAGGGGGGGGCGCGGAAAACACCATATATTTT. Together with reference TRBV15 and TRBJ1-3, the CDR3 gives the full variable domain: DAMVIQNPRYQVTQFGKPVTLSCSQTLNHNVMYWYQQKSSQAPKLLFHYYDKDFNNEADTPDNFQSRRPNTSFCFLDIRSPGLGDTAMYLCATSRGGGAENTIYFGEGSWLTVV.

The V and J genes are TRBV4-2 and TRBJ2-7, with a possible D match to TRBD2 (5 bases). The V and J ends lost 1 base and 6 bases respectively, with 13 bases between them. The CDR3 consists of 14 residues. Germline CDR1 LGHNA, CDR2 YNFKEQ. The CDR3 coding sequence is TGTGCCAGCAGCCAAGGTAGATCGGGGAGCGAGCAGTACTTC. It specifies CASSQGRSGSEQYF.

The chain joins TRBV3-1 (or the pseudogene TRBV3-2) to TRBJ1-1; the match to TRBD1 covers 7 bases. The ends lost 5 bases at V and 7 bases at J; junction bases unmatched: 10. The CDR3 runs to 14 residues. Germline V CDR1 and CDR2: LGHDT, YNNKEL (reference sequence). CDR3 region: CASSYFGTEDEAFF. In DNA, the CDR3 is TGTGCCAGCAGCTACTTCGGGACAGAAGATGAAGCTTTCTTT.

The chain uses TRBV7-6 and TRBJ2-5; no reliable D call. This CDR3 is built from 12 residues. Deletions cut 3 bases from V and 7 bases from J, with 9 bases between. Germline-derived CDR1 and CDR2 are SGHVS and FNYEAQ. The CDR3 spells CASSFETGTQYF. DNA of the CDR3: TGTGCCAGCAGCTTCGAAACTGGGACCCAGTACTTC. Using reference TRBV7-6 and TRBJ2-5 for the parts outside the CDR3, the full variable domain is GAGVSQSPRYKVTKRGQDVALRCDPISGHVSLYWYRQALGQGPEFLTYFNYEAQQDKSGLPNDRFSAERPEGSISTLTIQRTEQRDSAMYRCASSFETGTQYFGPGTRLLVL.

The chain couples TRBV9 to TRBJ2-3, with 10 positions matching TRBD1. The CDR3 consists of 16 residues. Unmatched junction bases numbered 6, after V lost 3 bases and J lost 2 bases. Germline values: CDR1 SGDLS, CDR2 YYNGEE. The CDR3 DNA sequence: TGTGCCAGCAGCGCTCGACAGGGGGCTCTCACAGATACGCAGTATTTT. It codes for CASSARQGALTDTQYF.

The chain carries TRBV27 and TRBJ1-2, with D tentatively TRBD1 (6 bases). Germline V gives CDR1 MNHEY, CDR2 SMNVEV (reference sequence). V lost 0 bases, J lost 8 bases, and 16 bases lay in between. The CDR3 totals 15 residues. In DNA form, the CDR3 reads TGTGCCAGCAGTTTATCGATACAGGGTCGGTTCGGCTACACCTTC. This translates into CASSLSIQGRFGYTF.

The CDR3 DNA is TGCGCCAGCAGCTTGGGGCCCCACTACGAGCAGTACTTC. Its translation is CASSLGPHYEQYF. The chain uses TRBV5-1 and TRBJ2-7; the D is unclear. CDR3 length equals 13 residues. V was clipped by 0 bases and J by 3 bases, with 7 bases between them. Germline V CDR1 and CDR2: SGHRS, YFSETQ.

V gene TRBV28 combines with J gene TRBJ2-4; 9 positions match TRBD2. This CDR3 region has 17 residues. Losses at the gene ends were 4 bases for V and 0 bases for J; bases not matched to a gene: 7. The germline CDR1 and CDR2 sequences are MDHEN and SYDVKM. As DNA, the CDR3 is TGTGCCAGCAGTTGGGGAGGACTAGCGATAGCCAAAAACATTCAGTACTTC. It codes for CASSWGGLAIAKNIQYF.

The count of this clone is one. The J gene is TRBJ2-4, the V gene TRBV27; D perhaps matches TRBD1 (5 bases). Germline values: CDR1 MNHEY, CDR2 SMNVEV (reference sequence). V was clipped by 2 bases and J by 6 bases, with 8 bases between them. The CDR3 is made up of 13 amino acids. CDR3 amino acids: CASSLTDRNIQYF. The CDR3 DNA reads TGTGCCAGCAGTTTAACCGACAGAAACATTCAGTACTTC.

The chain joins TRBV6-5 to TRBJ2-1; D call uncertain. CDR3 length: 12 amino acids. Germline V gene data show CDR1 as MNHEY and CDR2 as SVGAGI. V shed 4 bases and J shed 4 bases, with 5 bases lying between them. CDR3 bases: TGTGCCAGCAGTTCGACATACAATGAGCAGTTCTTC. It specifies CASSSTYNEQFF.

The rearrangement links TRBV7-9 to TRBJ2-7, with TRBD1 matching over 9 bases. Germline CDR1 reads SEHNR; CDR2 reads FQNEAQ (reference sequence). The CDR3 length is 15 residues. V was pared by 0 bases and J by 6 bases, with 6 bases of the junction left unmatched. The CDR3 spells CASSLALGQGIEQYF. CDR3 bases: TGTGCCAGCAGCTTAGCCCTAGGACAGGGGATCGAGCAGTACTTC.

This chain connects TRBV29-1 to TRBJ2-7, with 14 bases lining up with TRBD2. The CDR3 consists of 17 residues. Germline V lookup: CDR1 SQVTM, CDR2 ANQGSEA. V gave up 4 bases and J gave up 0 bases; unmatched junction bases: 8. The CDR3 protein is CSVVGTSGSVPSYEQYF. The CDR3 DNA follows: TGCAGCGTTGTCGGGACTAGCGGGAGTGTCCCCTCCTACGAGCAGTACTTC.

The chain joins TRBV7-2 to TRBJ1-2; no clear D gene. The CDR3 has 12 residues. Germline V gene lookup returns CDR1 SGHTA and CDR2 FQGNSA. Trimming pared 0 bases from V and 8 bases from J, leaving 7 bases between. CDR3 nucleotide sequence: TGTGCCAGCAGCTTAGCCCAAGAGGGCTACACCTTC. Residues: CASSLAQEGYTF.

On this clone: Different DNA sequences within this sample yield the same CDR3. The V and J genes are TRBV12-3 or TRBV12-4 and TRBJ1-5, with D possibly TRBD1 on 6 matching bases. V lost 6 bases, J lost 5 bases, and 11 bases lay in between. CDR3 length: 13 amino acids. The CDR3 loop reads CASSPGVYQPQHF. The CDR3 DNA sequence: TGTGCCAGCAGCCCAGGGGTGTATCAGCCCCAGCATTTT.

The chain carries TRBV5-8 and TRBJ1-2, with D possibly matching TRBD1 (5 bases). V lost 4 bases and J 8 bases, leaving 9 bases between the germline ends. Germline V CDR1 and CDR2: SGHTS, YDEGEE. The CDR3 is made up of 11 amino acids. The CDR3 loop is CASSGGFGYTF. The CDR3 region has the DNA TGTGCCAGCAGCGGGGGGTTCGGCTACACCTTC. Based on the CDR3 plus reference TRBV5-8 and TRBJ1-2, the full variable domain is EAGVTQSPTHLIKTRGQQATLRCSPISGHTSVYWYQQALGLGLQFLLWYDEGEERNRGNFPPRFSGRQFPNYSSELNVNALELEDSALYLCASSGGFGYTFGSGTRLTVV.

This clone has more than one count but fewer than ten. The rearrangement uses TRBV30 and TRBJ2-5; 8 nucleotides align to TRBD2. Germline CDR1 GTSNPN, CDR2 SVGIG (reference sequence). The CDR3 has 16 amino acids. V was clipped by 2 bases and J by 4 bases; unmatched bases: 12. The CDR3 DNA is TGTGCCTGGAGTATTCCGGGACTAGGGATTCGAGAGACCCAGTACTTC. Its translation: CAWSIPGLGIRETQYF.

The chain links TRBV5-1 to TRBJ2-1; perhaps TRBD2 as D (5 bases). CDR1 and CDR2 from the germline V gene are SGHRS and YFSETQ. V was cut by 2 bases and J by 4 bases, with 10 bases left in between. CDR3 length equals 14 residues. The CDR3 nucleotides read TGCGCCAGCAGCTTAAGTGGGAGTTACAATGAGCAGTTCTTC. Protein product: CASSLSGSYNEQFF.

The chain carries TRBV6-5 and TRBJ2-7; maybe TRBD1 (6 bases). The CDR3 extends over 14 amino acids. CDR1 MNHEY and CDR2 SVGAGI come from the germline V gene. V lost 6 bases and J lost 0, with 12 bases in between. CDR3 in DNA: TGTGCCAGCAGGAGGGGACAAGACTCCTACGAGCAGTACTTC. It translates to CASRRGQDSYEQYF.

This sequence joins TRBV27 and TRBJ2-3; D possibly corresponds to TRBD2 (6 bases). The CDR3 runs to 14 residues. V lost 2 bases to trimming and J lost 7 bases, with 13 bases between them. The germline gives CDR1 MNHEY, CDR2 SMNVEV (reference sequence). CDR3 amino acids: CASSLAGITHTQYF. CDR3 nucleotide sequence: TGTGCCAGCAGTTTAGCGGGGATAACTCATACGCAGTATTTT.

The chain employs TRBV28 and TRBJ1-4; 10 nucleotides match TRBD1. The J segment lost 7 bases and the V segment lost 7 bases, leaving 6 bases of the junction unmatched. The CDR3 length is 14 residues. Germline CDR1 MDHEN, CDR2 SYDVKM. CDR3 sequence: CASTGQGGVEKLFF. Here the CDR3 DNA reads TGTGCCAGCACCGGACAGGGGGGTGTTGAAAAACTGTTTTTT.

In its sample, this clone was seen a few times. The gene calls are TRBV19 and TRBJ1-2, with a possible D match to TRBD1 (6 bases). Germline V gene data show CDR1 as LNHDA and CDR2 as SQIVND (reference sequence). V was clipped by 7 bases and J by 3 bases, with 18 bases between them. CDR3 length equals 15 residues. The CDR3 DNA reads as TGTGCCAGTACCGAACGACCGGGGACACACTATGGCTACACCTTC. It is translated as CASTERPGTHYGYTF.

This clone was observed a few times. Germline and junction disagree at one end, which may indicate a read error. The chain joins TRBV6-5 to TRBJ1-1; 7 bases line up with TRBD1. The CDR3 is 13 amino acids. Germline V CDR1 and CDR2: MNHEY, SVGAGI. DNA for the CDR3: TGTGCCAGCACTTACTGGGACAGTAGTGAAGCTTTCTTT. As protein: CASTYWDSSEAFF.